The clone carrying this T cell receptor beta chain was counted only a few times. This sample was included in a study of blood T cell repertoires in COVID-19. The wider study: Samples came from the United States, Italy and Spain, spanning acute and convalescent COVID-19. In each case, the material was cDNA or gDNA derived from T cells, B-cell-depleted T cells, or PBMCs.

Per the original methods: Amplification of reference gene primers provided the estimated nucleated cell counts. The method was immunoSEQ multiplex PCR; TCRdb's version includes in-frame clones alone and lacks a portion of them. The D gene and trimming were derived from the DNA, and the V and J assignments and clone size from that table. The sample lists roughly 300,000 clones; around 83% were seen once. V was pared by 0 bases and J by 8 bases, with 14 bases between. Germline assignment: CDR1 MGHRA and CDR2 YSYEKL. This CDR3 contains 15 residues. This receptor was taken from a woman aged 45-59 years with acute or convalescent COVID-19. The sample was peripheral blood. The chain joins TRBV4-1 to TRBJ2-4; D perhaps matches TRBD2 (6 bases). The CDR3, as DNA: TGCGCCAGCAGCCAAGAGGGCCGGGGGATCGACATTCAGTACTTC. Its protein product is CASSQEGRGIDIQYF.